A single sample is the source of the 20 T cell receptor beta chains below, sequenced in a study of shared clonotypes between healthy human individuals. Repertoires were generated with immunoSEQ multiplex PCR, while TCRdb's copy carries only in-frame clones and drops some. The sample yields roughly 1 million clones, roughly 75% seen once. The sequenced material came from memory CD4+ T cells sorted from blood. The subset denotes: CD45RA-negative fraction. These TCRs come from a man younger than 35 in good health.

The chain links TRBV6-1 to TRBJ2-3; 7 positions match TRBD2. V shed 2 bases, J shed 3 bases, and the junction held 5 bases outside the gene matches. Germline CDR1 and CDR2: MNHNS and SASEGT. The CDR3 totals 15 residues. The CDR3 spells CASSEPGLETDTQYF. For the CDR3, the DNA is TGTGCCAGCAGTGAACCCGGACTAGAGACAGATACGCAGTATTTT.

The chain joins TRBV5-5 to TRBJ2-7; TRBD2 matches 7 bases. CDR1 and CDR2 (germline): SGHKS, YYEKEE (reference sequence). Trimming removed 0 bases from V and 2 bases from J; junction bases left unmatched: 5. This CDR3 region has 15 residues. The CDR3 sequence is CASSLGGTTPYEQYF. The CDR3 nucleotides read TGTGCCAGCAGCTTGGGGGGGACTACTCCCTACGAGCAGTACTTC.

The chain combines TRBV2 with TRBJ2-3; TRBD1 aligns across 7 bases. This CDR3 comprises 15 residues. V shed 7 bases, J shed 1 base, and the junction held 8 bases outside the gene matches. Per the germline V gene, CDR1 is SNHLY and CDR2 is FYNNEI. The CDR3 bases are TGTGCCAGCACCGCCTGGGACAGCCGCACAGATACGCAGTATTTT. This gives the protein CASTAWDSRTDTQYF.

The CDR3 loop is CASGGGYEQYF. CDR3 nucleotides: TGTGCCTCGGGGGGAGGCTACGAGCAGTACTTC. The chain couples TRBV10-3 to TRBJ2-7; 7 bases map to TRBD2. In germline, CDR1 is ENHRY, CDR2 SYGVKD. V lost 11 bases to trimming and J lost 3 bases; unmatched junction nucleotides: 4. The CDR3 contains 11 residues.

This chain links TRBV9 with TRBJ2-3; 8 bases match TRBD2. The CDR3 is 19 residues long. Germline loops: CDR1 SGDLS, CDR2 YYNGEE. The V and J ends lost 2 bases and 6 bases, in that order; junction bases with no gene match: 20. The CDR3 DNA is TGTGCCAGCAGCGTGGGAGCGGGAGCGATTTTTACCTCCTCGGATACGCAGTATTTT. Encoded protein: CASSVGAGAIFTSSDTQYF.

V usage is TRBV10-3 and J usage is TRBJ2-7, with D unclear. Germline CDR1 reads ENHRY; CDR2 reads SYGVKD. V gave up 4 bases and J gave up 0 bases, with 10 bases separating them. The CDR3 sequence is 14 residues long. CDR3 in DNA: TGTGCCATCAGTGCGGACGCAAGCTCCTACGAGCAGTACTTC. Protein: CAISADASSYEQYF.

The rearrangement links TRBV2 to TRBJ2-7; 8 nucleotides line up with TRBD1. Trimming took 5 bases from V and 5 from J; bases not matched to a gene: 2. CDR3 length equals 12 residues. The germline gives CDR1 SNHLY, CDR2 FYNNEI. DNA for the CDR3: TGTGCCAGCAGTACGGACAGGGACGAGCAGTACTTC. Translated: CASSTDRDEQYF.

This sequence joins TRBV4-1 and TRBJ2-7; the D gene could be TRBD1 or TRBD2 (5 bases each). The CDR3 runs to 16 residues. From germline, CDR1 is MGHRA and CDR2 YSYEKL. V lost 0 bases to trimming and J lost 0 bases, with 12 bases between them. The CDR3 protein is CASSQERDVSSYEQYF. The CDR3 DNA follows: TGCGCCAGCAGCCAAGAAAGGGACGTCAGCTCCTACGAGCAGTACTTC.

Ten or more counts support this clone. The rearrangement uses TRBV7-9 and TRBJ1-5; no clear D gene. Germline V gene sequence: CDR1 SEHNR, CDR2 FQNEAQ (reference sequence). Trimming shortened V by 5 bases and J by 3 bases, and 14 bases separated the two germline ends. This CDR3 is built from 15 residues. CDR3 region: CASSPPAGSNQPQHF. CDR3 nucleotide sequence: TGTGCCAGCAGCCCCCCAGCGGGTTCCAATCAGCCCCAGCATTTT.

The rearrangement joins TRBV5-1 to TRBJ1-1, with a weak D call TRBD1 (5 bases). Trimming cost V 4 bases and J 1 base, with 8 bases left between them. The CDR3 sequence is 13 residues long. The germline V gene has CDR1 SGHRS and CDR2 YFSETQ. The CDR3 spells CASSRGSNTEAFF. In DNA, the CDR3 is TGCGCCAGCAGCCGGGGCTCGAACACTGAAGCTTTCTTT.

The genes are TRBV7-8 and TRBJ2-5; unclear D gene. CDR3 length: 13 amino acids. Trimming removed 1 base from V and 9 bases from J, with 12 bases in between. In germline, CDR1 is SGHVS, CDR2 FQNEAQ. The CDR3 is CASSLGRIEAQYF. CDR3 sequence (DNA): TGTGCCAGCAGCTTAGGGCGAATCGAGGCCCAGTACTTC.

The gene calls are TRBV2 and TRBJ2-7; D might be TRBD1 (5 bases). Germline loops: CDR1 SNHLY, CDR2 FYNNEI. CDR3 length equals 15 residues. The ends were cut back, 6 bases at V and 3 bases at J, with 18 bases in the middle. The CDR3 here is CASRGQGLGHYEQYF. As DNA, the CDR3 is TGTGCCAGCAGGGGCCAGGGATTAGGACACTACGAGCAGTACTTC.

This clone was detected only once. V gene TRBV4-3 combines with J gene TRBJ1-5; D gene uncertain. Germline loops: CDR1 LGHNA, CDR2 YSLEER. Trimming took 0 bases from V and 3 from J, leaving 3 bases between them. This CDR3 has 13 residues. The CDR3 sequence: CASSQEINQPQHF. In nucleotides, the CDR3 is TGCGCCAGCAGCCAAGAGATCAATCAGCCCCAGCATTTT.

This chain uses TRBV5-1 with TRBJ2-2, with D uncertain. Germline loops: CDR1 SGHRS, CDR2 YFSETQ. The CDR3 is 14 amino acids. Deletions cut 5 bases from V and 5 bases from J, with 13 bases between. In DNA, the CDR3 is TGCGCCAGCAGTACCTTCCTGGGGACCGGGGAGCTGTTTTTT. This gives the protein CASSTFLGTGELFF.

The V and J genes are TRBV10-3 and TRBJ2-6; 12 positions match TRBD1. CDR1 and CDR2 from the germline V gene are ENHRY and SYGVKD. This CDR3 region has 18 residues. V trimming: 6 bases; J trimming: 1 base; junction bases outside the gene matches: 7. CDR3 residues: CAIRGQGALFSGANVLTF. The CDR3 bases are TGTGCCATCAGGGGACAGGGGGCGCTTTTTTCTGGGGCCAACGTCCTGACTTTC.

V and J are TRBV28 and TRBJ1-4; D gene unclear. Germline-derived CDR1 and CDR2 are MDHEN and SYDVKM. V lost 8 bases to trimming and J lost 0 bases, with 13 bases between them. This CDR3 has 15 amino acids. The CDR3, as DNA: TGTGCCAGCGGTTCCTTCAGCCCAACTAATGAAAAACTGTTTTTT. Translated: CASGSFSPTNEKLFF.

V gene TRBV19 combines with J gene TRBJ2-6; 8 nucleotides agree with TRBD1. The ends lost 5 bases at V and 0 bases at J; junction bases unmatched: 9. The CDR3 loop spans 18 amino acids. Germline V gives CDR1 LNHDA, CDR2 SQIVND (reference sequence). CDR3 DNA sequence: TGTGCCAGTAGTCTCAGCAGGGGGCTTAACTCTGGGGCCAACGTCCTGACTTTC. Residues: CASSLSRGLNSGANVLTF.

This chain connects TRBV5-4 to TRBJ2-3, with TRBD2 identical over 9 bases. This CDR3 has 16 amino acids. Germline CDR1 is SGHNT and CDR2 is YYREEE (reference sequence). J lost 1 base, V lost 3 bases, and 6 bases had no gene match. The CDR3 DNA reads as TGTGCCAGCAGCTCGTCTGGCGGGGGGGGCACAGATACGCAGTATTTT. Residues: CASSSSGGGGTDTQYF.

The chain employs TRBV2 and TRBJ2-7; no clear D gene. V dropped 7 bases and J dropped 6 bases, with 10 bases sitting between them. The CDR3 loop spans 11 amino acids. Germline CDR1 reads SNHLY; CDR2 reads FYNNEI. The chain's CDR3 is CASNLGFEQYF. CDR3 sequence (DNA): TGTGCCAGCAATCTGGGGTTCGAGCAGTACTTC.

This chain connects TRBV27 to TRBJ2-1, with TRBD2 matching over 14 bases. From germline, CDR1 is MNHEY and CDR2 SMNVEV (reference sequence). With V trimmed by 5 bases and J by 6 bases, 6 bases remained unmatched. This CDR3 contains 16 residues. CDR3 sequence: CASSLRLAGGFNEQFF. The CDR3 DNA follows: TGTGCCAGCAGTCTGAGACTAGCGGGAGGGTTCAATGAGCAGTTCTTC.